The sequence of this T cell receptor (beta chain) was determined in a study of T cells in Graves' hyperthyroidism and ophthalmopathy. Germline V gene sequence: CDR1 SGHTA, CDR2 FQGNSA. Trimming shortened V by 4 bases and J by 2 bases, and 12 bases separated the two germline ends. This CDR3 contains 15 residues. TCR beta CDR3 regions were amplified from RNA transcripts. The TCR CDR3 first-round RT-PCR relied on the HTBI primer set. In TCRdb, the multiplex PCR reads were re-called with MiXCR into one record per CDR3 protein. The sample gives 40,000 to 65,000 distinct CDR3 sequences, around half of which show up once; roughly a tenth is in the top ten.

This chain joins TRBV7-2 and TRBJ1-5, with D maybe TRBD1 (5 bases). The sequencing sample was made of blood. This clonotype originated in a woman aged 50 to 60 with Graves' ophthalmopathy. CDR3 sequence (DNA): TGTGCCAGCAGCTCGCAGGGTTCCGGCAATCAGCCCCAGCATTTT. This translates into CASSSQGSGNQPQHF.